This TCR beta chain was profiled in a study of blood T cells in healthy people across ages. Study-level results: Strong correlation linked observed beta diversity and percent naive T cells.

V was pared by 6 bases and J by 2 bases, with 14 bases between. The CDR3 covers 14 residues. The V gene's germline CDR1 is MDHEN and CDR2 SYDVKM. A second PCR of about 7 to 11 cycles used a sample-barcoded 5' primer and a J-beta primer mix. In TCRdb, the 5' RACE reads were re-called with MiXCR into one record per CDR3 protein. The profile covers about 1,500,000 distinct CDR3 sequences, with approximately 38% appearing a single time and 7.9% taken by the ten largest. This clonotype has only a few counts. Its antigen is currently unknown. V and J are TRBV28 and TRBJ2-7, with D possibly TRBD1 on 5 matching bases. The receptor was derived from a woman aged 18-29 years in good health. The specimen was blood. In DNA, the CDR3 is TGTGCCAGCAGACCGACAGACGCCACCTACGAGCAGTACTTC. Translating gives CASRPTDATYEQYF.